These T cell receptor beta chains were read from a single sample in a study of blood T cell repertoires in COVID-19. Measured with immunoSEQ multiplex PCR; TCRdb has only the in-frame clones, and not every one. This table has roughly 20,000 clones, roughly 90% appearing once. Sequencing input: peripheral blood. The receptors stem from an elderly woman with active COVID-19. Both conserved end residues are part of each CDR3. A D gene is named only where the DNA matches it firmly. For some rows the clone size is stated as once, few or many, or as a class when expanded; others skip it.

D gene	V gene	clone size	J gene	CDR3 DNA	CDR3 protein
TRBD2	TRBV10-3	NA	TRBJ2-3	TGTGCCATCAGGATGACTAGCGGGGGCACAGATACGCAGTATTTT	CAIRMTSGGTDTQYF
NA	TRBV18	NA	TRBJ1-1	TGTGCCAGCTCACCACGGGGGGGACCGAACACTGAAGCTTTCTTT	CASSPRGGPNTEAFF
TRBD2	TRBV5-1	NA	TRBJ2-1	TGCGCCAGCAGCTTGGCCCTGCCCGTCGGGACTATTCATGAGCAGTTCTTC	CASSLALPVGTIHEQFF
NA	TRBV4-1	NA	TRBJ2-7	TGCGCCAGCAGCCAAGAGGGGGGCTACGAGCAGTACTTC	CASSQEGGYEQYF
NA	TRBV19	NA	TRBJ2-3	TGTGCCAGTAGTATGGCGAGACTCAACACAGATACGCAGTATTTT	CASSMARLNTDTQYF
NA	TRBV9	NA	TRBJ2-7	TGTGCCAGCAGCGTAGGGGGTCAGGGGGGCTACGAGCAGTACTTC	CASSVGGQGGYEQYF
NA	TRBV27	NA	TRBJ1-3	TGTGCCAGCAGTTCGAGGGACTCTGGAAACACCATATATTTT	CASSSRDSGNTIYF
TRBD2	TRBV6-2/TRBV6-3	once	TRBJ2-3	TGTGCCAGCAGTTACAGGAGCGGGGGCATCACAGATACGCAGTATTTT	CASSYRSGGITDTQYF
NA	TRBV10-3	NA	TRBJ1-1	TGTGCCATCTCGTCCGGGACAACCAACCCGGGGCCCATGAACACTGAAGCTTTCTTT	CAISSGTTNPGPMNTEAFF
TRBD1	TRBV14	NA	TRBJ1-2	TGTGCCAGCAGCCAATTCCCGGGACAGGGGGACTATGGCTACACCTTC	CASSQFPGQGDYGYTF
NA	TRBV29-1	NA	TRBJ2-3	TGCAGCGTTGGCGGGGGCAGCACAGATACGCAGTATTTT	CSVGGGSTDTQYF
TRBD1	TRBV7-6	NA	TRBJ1-3	TGTGCCAGCAGCACCCGGGACAGCCCCTCTGGAAACACCATATATTTT	CASSTRDSPSGNTIYF
NA	TRBV5-5	NA	TRBJ1-1	TGTGCCAGCAGCCCCGGACAGACTTTAACAAGTGAAGCTTTCTTT	CASSPGQTLTSEAFF
TRBD1	TRBV18	NA	TRBJ2-7	TGTGCCAGCTCACCCTCAACAAGGGGGCCCTACGAGCAGTACTTC	CASSPSTRGPYEQYF
TRBD2	TRBV9	NA	TRBJ2-7	TGTGCCAGCAGCCCAGCCCGGACTAGCGGGGGGAGCTCCTACGAGCAGTACTTC	CASSPARTSGGSSYEQYF
TRBD2	TRBV12-3/TRBV12-4	few	TRBJ2-7	TGTGCCACCTCCGGGAGGAGGTACGAGCAGTACTTC	CATSGRRYEQYF
NA	TRBV30	NA	TRBJ1-6	TGTGCCTGGGCCGCGGTTAGGTATAATTCACCCCTCCACTTT	CAWAAVRYNSPLHF
NA	TRBV3-1/TRBV3-2	once	TRBJ2-5	TGTGCCAGCAGCCCACGGCAAGAGACCCAGTACTTC	CASSPRQETQYF
TRBD2	TRBV5-1	NA	TRBJ2-2	TGCGCCAGCAGCTCGGTTCGGGGGGGCCCCACCGGGGAGCTGTTTTTT	CASSSVRGGPTGELFF
NA	TRBV7-2	NA	TRBJ1-5	TGTGCCAGCAGTCAAAGCGGACTGGGTCAGCCCCAGCATTTT	CASSQSGLGQPQHF
TRBD2	TRBV3-1/TRBV3-2	NA	TRBJ2-3	TGTGCCAGCAGCCAAGATTCCAGCCCGGGACTACCGAGGTATTTT	CASSQDSSPGLPRYF
NA	TRBV5-1	NA	TRBJ1-6	TGCGCCAGCACCCTAATGCCCACAGGCGAGGGGGGGAATTCACCCCTCCACTTT	CASTLMPTGEGGNSPLHF
NA	TRBV3-1/TRBV3-2	NA	TRBJ1-1	TGTGCCAGCAGCCCCCAGCGGGGCACTGAAGCTTTCTTT	CASSPQRGTEAFF
NA	TRBV4-1	once	TRBJ1-5	TGCGCCAGCAGCCAAGATCTAACCGATTATCAGCCCCAGCATTTT	CASSQDLTDYQPQHF
NA	TRBV7-8	NA	TRBJ1-1	TGTGCCAGCAGCTTAGCGGGAGGGGTCGGCGGTGAAGCTTTCTTT	CASSLAGGVGGEAFF
NA	TRBV19	NA	TRBJ1-1	TGTGCCAGTAGCCTCCTGGGGGGGAGCACTGAAGCTTTCTTT	CASSLLGGSTEAFF
NA	TRBV14	NA	TRBJ1-1	TGTGCCAGCAGGGGAGGGACCTGGGACACTGAAGCTTTCTTT	CASRGGTWDTEAFF
NA	TRBV6-2/TRBV6-3	NA	TRBJ1-2	TGTGCCAGCAGTTACACCCAGGGGAGCGTATCGGAGAACTATGGCTACACCTTC	CASSYTQGSVSENYGYTF
NA	TRBV13	NA	TRBJ2-1	TGTGCCAGCAGCTTACGGGTCAGACACAATGAGCAGTTCTTC	CASSLRVRHNEQFF
TRBD1	TRBV6-6	NA	TRBJ2-6	TGTGCCAGCAGTTGGACAGGGTTGGGGGCCAACGTCCTGACTTTC	CASSWTGLGANVLTF
NA	TRBV7-2	NA	TRBJ2-1	TGTGCCAGCAGCTCCGCGGGCCCGAACGGGGGGCAGTTCTTC	CASSSAGPNGGQFF
TRBD1	TRBV5-1	once	TRBJ1-2	TGCGCCAGCAGCTTGGAAACAGGGGGTGGCTACACCTTC	CASSLETGGGYTF
NA	TRBV5-1	NA	TRBJ1-1	TGCGCCAGCAGCCAGATCAGGGTATTCGATGAAGCTTTCTTT	CASSQIRVFDEAFF
NA	TRBV9	NA	TRBJ1-3	TGTGCCAGCAGCGCCCGACGGAGCTCTGGAAACACCATATATTTT	CASSARRSSGNTIYF
NA	TRBV10-3	NA	TRBJ2-3	TGTGCCATCAGTGAGCAAGATACGCAGTATTTT	CAISEQDTQYF
NA	TRBV10-3	NA	TRBJ1-5	TGTGCCATCAGTCGCGAGTCTCATCAGCCCCAGCATTTT	CAISRESHQPQHF
TRBD1	TRBV12-3/TRBV12-4	once	TRBJ1-1	TGTGCCAGCCGACAGGGCCTGAACACTGAAGCTTTCTTT	CASRQGLNTEAFF
TRBD2	TRBV5-4	NA	TRBJ2-2	TGTGCCAGCAGCAGGGCGGGACTAGCGGGGACCGGGGAGCTGTTTTTT	CASSRAGLAGTGELFF
NA	TRBV18	few	TRBJ1-5	TGTGCCAGCTCACCTTCCCGGGATAGCAATCAGCCCCAGCATTTT	CASSPSRDSNQPQHF
TRBD2	TRBV19	NA	TRBJ2-3	TGTGCCAGTAGTGGGGCGGGGGTAGGGGATACGCAGTATTTT	CASSGAGVGDTQYF
TRBD2	TRBV7-7	NA	TRBJ2-3	TGTGCTAGCAGCTCCGGGACTAGCGGGGGGTTAGATACGCAGTATTTT	CASSSGTSGGLDTQYF
NA	TRBV7-9	NA	TRBJ1-5	TGTGCCAGCAGTATAGGGGGATCTAGCAATCAGCCCCAGCATTTT	CASSIGGSSNQPQHF
TRBD2	TRBV27	NA	TRBJ2-7	TGTGCCAGCAGGAGCGGGCTCGGGGGGACCTACGAGCAGTACTTC	CASRSGLGGTYEQYF
NA	TRBV10-3	NA	TRBJ2-5	TGTGCCACCCAACCGACCCGGGAAGAGACCCAGTACTTC	CATQPTREETQYF
TRBD1	TRBV5-4	NA	TRBJ2-5	TGTGCCAGCAGCACGGGACAGCAAGAGACCCAGTACTTC	CASSTGQQETQYF
NA	TRBV5-1	NA	TRBJ1-2	TGCGCCAGCAGCCTAGGGGAGGCGGGGCTCTATGGCTACACCTTC	CASSLGEAGLYGYTF
TRBD1	TRBV3-1/TRBV3-2	once	TRBJ1-6	TGTGCCAGCAGCCCCGCCGGACAGGGCCGCTCCTATAATTCACCCCTCCACTTT	CASSPAGQGRSYNSPLHF
TRBD1	TRBV10-1	NA	TRBJ2-2	TGCGCCAGCAGTGTCGGGACAGGGGGTACCGGGGAGCTGTTTTTT	CASSVGTGGTGELFF
NA	TRBV21-1	once	TRBJ2-7	TGTGCCAGGGGGGGACAGGGGCCGGACGAGCAGTACTTC	CARGGQGPDEQYF
NA	TRBV19	NA	TRBJ1-1	TGTGCCAGTAGTAACCAGGGGCGCACTGAAGCTTTCTTT	CASSNQGRTEAFF
NA	TRBV6-5	NA	TRBJ2-5	TGTGCCAGCAGTCCCCTGGGGGTTGGAGGGGAGACCCAGTACTTC	CASSPLGVGGETQYF
TRBD1	TRBV2	NA	TRBJ2-5	TGTGCCAGCAGTGGCGTAGGGGGCGGGGAGACCCAGTACTTC	CASSGVGGGETQYF
NA	TRBV2	NA	TRBJ2-5	TGTGCCAGCAGTGAAGCAACAGCTCAAGAGACCCAGTACTTC	CASSEATAQETQYF
NA	TRBV24-1	NA	TRBJ1-4	TGTGCCACCCCCTCCGGTAACCGTACAACTAATGAAAAACTGTTTTTT	CATPSGNRTTNEKLFF
TRBD2	TRBV12-5	NA	TRBJ2-5	TGTGCTAGTGACGCGGGGGACCAGGAGACCCAGTACTTC	CASDAGDQETQYF
TRBD2	TRBV7-3	NA	TRBJ2-1	TGTGCCAGCAGCCCCGGCGGGTGGCTAGCGGACCAAAATGAGCAGTTCTTC	CASSPGGWLADQNEQFF
NA	TRBV7-9	NA	TRBJ2-1	TGTGCCAGCGTGTTGATGGGCGATGAGCAGTTCTTC	CASVLMGDEQFF
NA	TRBV5-4	NA	TRBJ1-5	TGTGCCAGCAGCTTTAGGCGTGGGCAAGCCCCGCACAATCAGCCCCAGCATTTT	CASSFRRGQAPHNQPQHF
TRBD2	TRBV9	once	TRBJ2-5	TGTGCCAGCAGCGTTCGGGGGGGCCCGGGGGAGACCCAGTACTTC	CASSVRGGPGETQYF
TRBD1	TRBV18	NA	TRBJ2-5	TGTGCCAGCTCACAACTACACGGGACAGCTAAAGAGACCCAGTACTTC	CASSQLHGTAKETQYF